Listed here are 3 T cell receptor beta chains from one sample, sequenced in a study of T cell responses to AZD1222 COVID-19 vaccine. Assay used: immunoSEQ multiplex PCR; TCRdb lists only in-frame clones, some missing. The sample lists tens of thousands of clones, around 91% occurring once. Specimen: peripheral blood, collected 28 days after the second AZD1222 dose. The receptors come from an adult who received the AZD1222 COVID-19 vaccine.

This clone appeared a single time. The V call is TRBV7-9, the J call TRBJ1-4; D not certain. The germline gives CDR1 SEHNR, CDR2 FQNEAQ (reference sequence). The length of the CDR3 is 14 residues. V was cut by 6 bases and J by 7 bases, with 15 bases left in between. CDR3: CASRPVRRPEKLFF. The CDR3 coding sequence is TGTGCCAGCAGACCTGTGCGGCGGCCTGAAAAACTGTTTTTT.

The chain is built from TRBV6-2 or TRBV6-3 and TRBJ1-1; D gene uncertain. Per germline, CDR1 MNHEY and CDR2 SVGEGT. Trimming pared 0 bases from V and 10 bases from J, leaving 24 bases between. The CDR3 has 17 residues. CDR3 sequence: CASSYSGSGHREWGAFF. The CDR3 DNA reads as TGTGCCAGCAGTTACTCGGGCAGTGGGCACCGGGAATGGGGAGCTTTCTTT.

The chain employs TRBV11-2 and TRBJ2-7, with 7 bases identical to TRBD2. Germline values: CDR1 SGHAT, CDR2 FQNNGV. The V segment lost 1 base and the J segment 3 bases; nucleotides outside the gene matches: 6. This CDR3 contains 15 residues. The CDR3 DNA sequence: TGTGCCAGCAGCTTAGTCCCTAGCGGAGGCTACGAGCAGTACTTC. It translates to CASSLVPSGGYEQYF.